This T cell receptor (beta chain) was profiled in a study of T cells in Graves' hyperthyroidism and ophthalmopathy. Amplified regions were TCR beta CDR3 sequences from RNA transcripts. The HTBI set primed first-round TCR CDR3 RT-PCR. TCRdb used MiXCR to reprocess the multiplex PCR reads, holding one entry per CDR3 protein. This table has almost 600,000 distinct CDR3 sequences, 46% appearing once. The germline V gene encodes CDR1 PRHDT and CDR2 FYEKMQ (reference sequence). The CDR3 totals 17 residues. After removal of 0 bases from V and 4 bases from J, the junction contained 6 bases not matched to a gene. In this sample, this clonotype turned up many times.

This chain connects TRBV13 to TRBJ1-2; TRBD1 agrees at 12 bases. This receptor was identified in a woman between 18 and 30 years old with Graves' hyperthyroidism. Input material: peripheral blood or thyroid tissue (not recorded which). CDR3 amino acids: CASSLGGTGGLRYGYTF. In DNA, the CDR3 is TGTGCCAGCAGCTTAGGAGGGACAGGGGGCCTCCGCTATGGCTACACCTTC.